Below are 21 T cell receptor beta chains sequenced from a single sample in a study of T-cell memory formation after mild COVID-19. TCRdb reanalysed the 5' RACE reads using MiXCR and keeps one entry per CDR3 protein. The sample lists roughly 610,000 distinct CDR3 sequences, 15% to 20% seen once, with roughly 8% in the top ten. The sequencing sample was made of PBMCs or a T cell subset sorted from them (not recorded which). The receptors here all came from an adult woman who had mild COVID-19 (a few samples of this study predate the infection). Cell type and time point are not known.

This clonotype was found many times. This rearrangement joins TRBV3-1 to TRBJ2-4, with 7 bases aligning to TRBD2. The CDR3 spans 17 residues. V was pared by 2 bases and J by 4 bases, with 11 bases of the junction left unmatched. Germline V gene data show CDR1 as LGHDT and CDR2 as YNNKEL (reference sequence). This CDR3 reads CASSQSWGPGGKNIQYF. Here the CDR3 DNA reads TGTGCCAGCAGCCAATCTTGGGGTCCGGGAGGAAAAAACATTCAGTACTTC.

This sequence joins TRBV5-1 and TRBJ1-6, with 9 bases aligning to TRBD1. J was trimmed by 4 bases and V by 5 bases; bases with no gene match: 4. The CDR3 is 15 residues long. Germline CDR1 reads SGHRS; CDR2 reads YFSETQ. The CDR3 protein is CASRLQGAYNSPLHF. CDR3 bases: TGCGCCAGCAGGTTACAGGGGGCGTATAATTCACCCCTCCACTTT.

This clonotype showed up just a few times. The chain couples TRBV6-5 to TRBJ2-4, with D tentatively TRBD2 (5 bases). CDR3 length: 14 amino acids. CDR1 MNHEY and CDR2 SVGAGI come from the germline V gene. The V end was cut by 7 bases, the J end by 6 bases, with 16 bases between. This chain's CDR3 is CASTASRRSNIQYF. The CDR3 nucleotides are TGTGCCAGCACTGCTTCTCGGAGGTCAAACATTCAGTACTTC.

This clonotype was found a few times. The chain is built from TRBV6-4 and TRBJ1-5, with 7 bases matching TRBD1. V shed 2 bases, J shed 2 bases, and the junction held 9 bases outside the gene matches. This CDR3 spans 17 amino acids. Germline V gene lookup returns CDR1 MRHNA and CDR2 SNTAGT. CDR3 sequence reads: CASSDESLRGGNQPQHF. CDR3 nucleotides: TGTGCCAGCAGTGACGAGTCGCTCAGGGGGGGCAATCAGCCCCAGCATTTT.

This clonotype occurred a few times. The CDR3: CSAKGDPDTEAFF. CDR3 in DNA: TGCAGTGCTAAAGGGGATCCGGACACTGAAGCTTTCTTT. The rearrangement links TRBV20-1 to TRBJ1-1; D is possibly TRBD1 (5 bases). The CDR3 runs to 13 residues. In germline, CDR1 is DFQATT, CDR2 SNEGSKA (reference sequence). V lost 4 bases, J lost 3 bases, and 12 bases lay in between.

The chain recombines TRBV7-8 with TRBJ1-5; weak D call: TRBD1 (5 bases). Germline CDR1 SGHVS, CDR2 FQNEAQ. The CDR3 loop spans 15 amino acids. Trimming took 0 bases from V and 6 from J, leaving 12 bases between them. The CDR3 reads CASSLATGVTQPQHF. CDR3 DNA: TGTGCCAGCAGCTTAGCTACGGGGGTGACTCAGCCCCAGCATTTT.

This clonotype was picked up a small number of times. The rearrangement uses TRBV4-2 and TRBJ2-1; 10 nucleotides agree with TRBD2. The germline gives CDR1 LGHNA, CDR2 YNFKEQ. There are 15 residues in the CDR3. The V segment lost 3 bases and the J segment 6 bases; nucleotides outside the gene matches: 5. For the CDR3, the DNA is TGTGCCAGCAGCCAGGAAAGGACTAGCGGCAATGAGCAGTTCTTC. Translating it yields CASSQERTSGNEQFF.

The chain carries TRBV2 and TRBJ1-1; D remains ambiguous. Trimming took off 7 bases at V and 5 bases at J, with 14 bases between the two ends. Germline V gene sequence: CDR1 SNHLY, CDR2 FYNNEI. This CDR3 is built from 13 residues. CDR3 region: CASNEAGLTEAFF. CDR3 bases: TGTGCCAGCAACGAAGCGGGGTTAACTGAAGCTTTCTTT.

In its sample, this clonotype was seen many times. The chain employs TRBV12-3 or TRBV12-4 and TRBJ2-5; weak D call: TRBD1 (6 bases). The V end lost 1 base, the J end lost 1 base, and 10 bases lay between the germline ends. CDR3 length: 15 residues. CDR3 loop: CASSLVGRGQETQYF. In nucleotides, the CDR3 is TGTGCCAGCAGTTTAGTGGGCAGGGGCCAAGAGACCCAGTACTTC.

This clonotype was counted many times. The V gene is TRBV12-3 or TRBV12-4, the J gene TRBJ2-3, with no clear D. CDR3 size: 10 residues. V shed 8 bases and J shed 6 bases, with 6 bases lying between them. The CDR3, as DNA: TGTGCCAGCGGTCGGGATACGCAGTATTTT. Amino acids: CASGRDTQYF.

The genes are TRBV5-1 and TRBJ2-3; TRBD2 aligns across 16 bases. This CDR3 spans 19 amino acids. The V gene's germline CDR1 is SGHRS and CDR2 YFSETQ. Trimming took 3 bases from V and 5 from J; bases not matched to a gene: 12. The chain's CDR3 is CASSSPGLAGGRAVDTQYF. Written as DNA, the CDR3 is TGCGCCAGCAGCTCGCCGGGACTAGCGGGGGGGAGAGCCGTAGATACGCAGTATTTT.

This clonotype has more than one count but fewer than ten. This chain uses TRBV3-1 with TRBJ2-7; 10 positions agree with TRBD1. The CDR3 is 16 residues long. Unmatched junction bases numbered 4, after V lost 1 base and J lost 1 base. Germline V gene sequence: CDR1 LGHDT, CDR2 YNNKEL (reference sequence). CDR3 in amino acids: CASSQAGTGESYEQYF. DNA of the CDR3: TGTGCCAGCAGCCAAGCCGGGACAGGGGAGTCCTACGAGCAGTACTTC.

There are a few counts of this clonotype. The chain couples TRBV10-3 to TRBJ1-1; 8 bases line up with TRBD1. Germline V gene sequence: CDR1 ENHRY, CDR2 SYGVKD. This CDR3 region has 16 residues. The J segment lost 0 bases and the V segment lost 3 bases, leaving 6 bases of the junction unmatched. In DNA, the CDR3 is TGTGCCATCAGTGATCACCGACAGGGGTTGAACACTGAAGCTTTCTTT. It codes for CAISDHRQGLNTEAFF.

This clonotype occurred a few times. The chain couples TRBV19 to TRBJ2-1, with TRBD1 as a possible D gene (6 bases). Trimming removed 8 bases from V and 7 bases from J, with 15 bases in between. CDR1 LNHDA and CDR2 SQIVND come from the germline V gene (reference sequence). The CDR3 is 13 amino acids. The CDR3 here is CASLSDRSNEQFF. The CDR3 DNA follows: TGTGCCAGTCTTTCCGACAGGTCGAATGAGCAGTTCTTC.

Ten or more counts support this clonotype. This rearrangement joins TRBV24-1 to TRBJ2-2; D is perhaps TRBD2 (6 bases). The CDR3 totals 16 residues. Germline assignment: CDR1 KGHDR and CDR2 SFDVKD. V lost 11 bases and J 4 bases, leaving 22 bases between the germline ends. The CDR3 DNA reads TGTGCCATCATGACGGCGGAGGGTTCGGGCACCGGGGAGCTGTTTTTT. Protein product: CAIMTAEGSGTGELFF.

The chain carries TRBV6-2 or TRBV6-3 and TRBJ2-3; D gene ambiguous. V was clipped by 4 bases and J by 1 base, with 9 bases between them. CDR3 length: 14 amino acids. Germline V gene lookup returns CDR1 MNHEY and CDR2 SVGEGT. CDR3 in DNA: TGTGCCAGCAGTTCGGCGGTCGGCACAGATACGCAGTATTTT. Its protein product is CASSSAVGTDTQYF.

J is TRBJ2-5 and V is TRBV29-1; D call uncertain. In germline, CDR1 is SQVTM, CDR2 ANQGSEA. V was cut by 8 bases and J by 4 bases, with 14 bases left in between. The CDR3 length is 12 residues. CDR3 sequence reads: CSHGGTLETQYF. CDR3 bases: TGCAGCCATGGTGGCACCCTAGAGACCCAGTACTTC.

This chain joins TRBV7-3 and TRBJ2-5, with D unclear. V was cut by 2 bases and J by 4 bases, with 14 bases left in between. This CDR3 has 15 residues. Germline loops: CDR1 SGHTA, CDR2 FQGTGA. The CDR3 nucleotides read TGTGCCAGCAGCTTATTGGGTGTTAGATCAGAGACCCAGTACTTC. The encoded protein is CASSLLGVRSETQYF.

This sequence joins TRBV6-5 and TRBJ2-3, with D unresolved. CDR3 length: 13 amino acids. Germline CDR1 reads MNHEY; CDR2 reads SVGAGI. The V and J ends lost 5 bases and 1 base respectively, with 7 bases between them. The CDR3 here is CASSKPGTDTQYF. CDR3 DNA sequence: TGTGCCAGCAGTAAACCGGGCACAGATACGCAGTATTTT.

V is TRBV7-3 and J is TRBJ2-1; TRBD2 matches 9 bases. Germline V gene sequence: CDR1 SGHTA, CDR2 FQGTGA. The V gene end was trimmed by 5 bases and the J gene end by 7 bases; junction bases not matched to a gene: 9. The CDR3 is 15 amino acids. Here the CDR3 DNA reads TGTGCCAGCAGCATCAAAGCGGGAGGCCCTAATGAGCAGTTCTTC. This sequence encodes CASSIKAGGPNEQFF.

This clonotype was counted only a few times. The J gene is TRBJ2-7, the V gene TRBV4-1, with 12 nucleotides matching TRBD1. After removal of 1 base from V and 2 bases from J, the junction contained 6 bases not matched to a gene. The CDR3 contains 17 residues. Germline V gives CDR1 MGHRA, CDR2 YSYEKL. The CDR3, as DNA: TGCGCCAGCAGCCAAGGCGTTGGGACAGGGGGCGCCTACGAGCAGTACTTC. This codes for CASSQGVGTGGAYEQYF.